This T cell receptor beta chain is from a study of tumor and adjacent non-tumor tissue in lung cancer. Overall study: Histology: about 13 adenocarcinoma, 2 squamous cell carcinoma, 1 small cell lung cancer. About 4.17 million productive TCRbeta reads were obtained per sample on average.

Findings and limits, study-wide: Significantly higher TCR diversity was found in tumor than normal lung.

RNA was extracted from bulk tissue without any cell sorting. Donors were chemotherapy-naive, newly diagnosed lung cancer surgical patients in China, August–late 2014. TCRbeta libraries were built with three rounds of nested PCR, modified from ARM-PCR. TCRdb fed the multiplex PCR reads into MiXCR, producing one record per CDR3 protein. Counted here are 120,000 to 150,000 distinct CDR3 sequences, approximately 64% occurring once; the ten biggest clones make up roughly 18%. As regards this clonotype: Its matching antigen is unknown. This may arise from a read error, as a much more abundant clone is one base away.

The TCR was taken from a man aged 55-75 years with small cell lung cancer. Sequencing was done on a sample of lung tumor tissue.

CDR3 protein: CSVLQGWVTEAFF. CDR3 DNA: TGCAGCGTCCTACAGGGATGGGTCACTGAAGCTTTCTTT. J is TRBJ1-1 and V is TRBV29-1; D is possibly TRBD1 (6 bases). V dropped 6 bases and J dropped 4 bases, with 15 bases sitting between them. Germline assignment: CDR1 SQVTM and CDR2 ANQGSEA. The CDR3 has 13 residues.